This T cell receptor (beta chain) is from a study of lymphopenia after photon versus proton radiotherapy. Broader study findings: After lymphocyte nadir, photon-treated repertoires showed oligoclonal expansion, especially CD8+ Temra.

The CDR3 extends over 15 amino acids. The V segment lost 5 bases and the J segment 2 bases; nucleotides outside the gene matches: 6. Germline CDR1 SGHTA, CDR2 FQGNSA. About this clone itself: Its antigen is still unknown.

The repertoire was sequenced with immunoSEQ multiplex PCR; TCRdb's copy has only in-frame clones and lacks some. The sample holds 30,000 to 35,000 clones, 89% seen once. V is TRBV7-2 and J is TRBJ2-1; 7 nucleotides match TRBD2. The sample consisted of peripheral blood, taken from a patient treated with proton-based radiotherapy. The TCR sequence derives from a woman in her 70s with pancreatic cancer. Some clones in this sample may be carry-over from other donors' samples. In nucleotides, the CDR3 is TGTGCCAGCAGCCTTGGGACTATTACCTACAATGAGCAGTTCTTC. It codes for CASSLGTITYNEQFF. Drawing the rest from reference TRBV7-2 and TRBJ2-1, the complete variable domain is GAGVSQSPSNKVTEKGKDVELRCDPISGHTALYWYRQSLGQGLEFLIYFQGNSAPDKSGLPSDRFSAERTGGSVSTLTIQRTQQEDSAVYLCASSLGTITYNEQFFGPGTRLTVL.